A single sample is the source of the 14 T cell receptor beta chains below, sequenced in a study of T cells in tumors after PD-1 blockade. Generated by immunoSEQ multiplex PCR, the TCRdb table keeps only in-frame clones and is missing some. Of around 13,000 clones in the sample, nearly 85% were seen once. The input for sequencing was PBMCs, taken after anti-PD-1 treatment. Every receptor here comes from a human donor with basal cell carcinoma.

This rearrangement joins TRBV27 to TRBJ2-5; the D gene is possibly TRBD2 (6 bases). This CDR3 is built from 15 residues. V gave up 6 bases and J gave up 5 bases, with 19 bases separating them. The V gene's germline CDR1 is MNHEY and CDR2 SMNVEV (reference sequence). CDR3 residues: CASRSLLGGGETQYF. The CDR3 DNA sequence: TGTGCCAGCAGATCGCTACTAGGAGGAGGGGAGACCCAGTACTTC.

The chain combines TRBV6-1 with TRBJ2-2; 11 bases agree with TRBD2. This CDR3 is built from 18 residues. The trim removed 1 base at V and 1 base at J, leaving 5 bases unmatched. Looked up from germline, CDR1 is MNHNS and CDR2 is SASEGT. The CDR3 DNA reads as TGTGCCAGCAGTGAAGGGGGACTAGCGGCTTTGAACACCGGGGAGCTGTTTTTT. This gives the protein CASSEGGLAALNTGELFF.

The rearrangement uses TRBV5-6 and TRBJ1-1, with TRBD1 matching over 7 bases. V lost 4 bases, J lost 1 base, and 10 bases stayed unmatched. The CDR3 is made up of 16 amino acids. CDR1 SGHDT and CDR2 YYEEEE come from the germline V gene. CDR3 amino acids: CASSPDRTLRNTEAFF. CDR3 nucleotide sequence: TGTGCCAGCAGCCCGGACAGGACTCTAAGGAACACTGAAGCTTTCTTT.

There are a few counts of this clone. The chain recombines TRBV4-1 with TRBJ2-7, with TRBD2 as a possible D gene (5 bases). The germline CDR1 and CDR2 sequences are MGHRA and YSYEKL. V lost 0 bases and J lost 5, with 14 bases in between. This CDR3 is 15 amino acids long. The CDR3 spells CASSQDLLRRNEQYF. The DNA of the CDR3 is TGCGCCAGCAGCCAAGATCTACTTCGGAGGAACGAGCAGTACTTC.

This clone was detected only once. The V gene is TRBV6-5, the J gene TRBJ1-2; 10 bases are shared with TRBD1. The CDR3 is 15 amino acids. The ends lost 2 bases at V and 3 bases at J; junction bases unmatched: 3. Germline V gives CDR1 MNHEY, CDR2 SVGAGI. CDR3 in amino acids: CASSYPGQGHYGYTF. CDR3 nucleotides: TGTGCCAGCAGTTACCCGGGACAGGGGCACTATGGCTACACCTTC.

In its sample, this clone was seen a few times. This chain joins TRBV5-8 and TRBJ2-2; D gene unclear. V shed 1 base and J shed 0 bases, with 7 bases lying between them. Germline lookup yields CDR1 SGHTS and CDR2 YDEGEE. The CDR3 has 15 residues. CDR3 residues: CASSLQATNTGELFF. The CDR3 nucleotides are TGTGCCAGCAGCTTGCAAGCGACGAACACCGGGGAGCTGTTTTTT.

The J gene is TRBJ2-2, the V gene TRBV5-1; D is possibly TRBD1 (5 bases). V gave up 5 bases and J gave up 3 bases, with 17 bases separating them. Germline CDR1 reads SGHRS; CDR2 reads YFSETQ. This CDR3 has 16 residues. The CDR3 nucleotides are TGCGCCAGCAGTATCGTCATAGGGGCCTACACCGGGGAGCTGTTTTTT. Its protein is CASSIVIGAYTGELFF.

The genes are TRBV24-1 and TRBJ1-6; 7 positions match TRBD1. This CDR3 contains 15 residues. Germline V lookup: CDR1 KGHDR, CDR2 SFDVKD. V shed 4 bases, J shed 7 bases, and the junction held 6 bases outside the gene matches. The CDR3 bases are TGTGCCACCAGTGACGGACAGGCGAACAATTCACCCCTCCACTTT. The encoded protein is CATSDGQANNSPLHF.

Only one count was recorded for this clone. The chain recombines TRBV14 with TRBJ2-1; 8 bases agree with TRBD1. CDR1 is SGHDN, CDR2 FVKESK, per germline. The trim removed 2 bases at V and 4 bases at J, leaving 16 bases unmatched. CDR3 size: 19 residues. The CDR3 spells CASSQLAPTSRGRYNEQFF. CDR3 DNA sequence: TGTGCCAGCAGCCAACTAGCACCCACCAGCAGGGGGCGATACAATGAGCAGTTCTTC.

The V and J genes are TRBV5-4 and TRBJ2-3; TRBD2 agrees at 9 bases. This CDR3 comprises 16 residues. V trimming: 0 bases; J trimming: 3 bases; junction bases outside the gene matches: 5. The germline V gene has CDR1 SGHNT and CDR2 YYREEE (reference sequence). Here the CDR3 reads CASSLDGLAGTDTQYF. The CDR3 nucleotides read TGTGCCAGCAGCTTGGATGGCCTAGCGGGGACAGATACGCAGTATTTT.

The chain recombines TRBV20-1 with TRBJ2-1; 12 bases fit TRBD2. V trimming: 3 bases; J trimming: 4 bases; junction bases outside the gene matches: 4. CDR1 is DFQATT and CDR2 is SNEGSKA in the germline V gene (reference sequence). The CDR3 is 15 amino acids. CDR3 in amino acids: CSASRLAGDYNEQFF. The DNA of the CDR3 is TGCAGTGCTAGTCGACTAGCGGGAGATTACAATGAGCAGTTCTTC.

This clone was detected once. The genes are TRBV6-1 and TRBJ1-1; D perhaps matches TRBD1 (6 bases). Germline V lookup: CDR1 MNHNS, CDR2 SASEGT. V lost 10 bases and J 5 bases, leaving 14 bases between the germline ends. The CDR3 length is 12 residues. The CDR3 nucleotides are TGTGCCACCAGGGAGGGGGAGACTGAAGCTTTCTTT. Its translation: CATREGETEAFF.

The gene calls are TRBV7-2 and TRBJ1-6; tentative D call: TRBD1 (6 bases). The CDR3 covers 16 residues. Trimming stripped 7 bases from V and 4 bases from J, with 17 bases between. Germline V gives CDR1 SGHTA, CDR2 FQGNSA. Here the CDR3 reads CASNKRGGAYNSPLHF. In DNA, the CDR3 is TGTGCCAGCAACAAACGAGGGGGGGCTTATAATTCACCCCTCCACTTT.

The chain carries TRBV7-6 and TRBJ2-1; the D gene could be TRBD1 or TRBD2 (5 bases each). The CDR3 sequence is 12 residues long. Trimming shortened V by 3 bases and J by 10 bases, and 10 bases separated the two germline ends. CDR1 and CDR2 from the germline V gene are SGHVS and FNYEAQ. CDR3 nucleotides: TGTGCCAGCAGCTTTCGCCGGGGCGAGCAGTTCTTC. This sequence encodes CASSFRRGEQFF.